This T cell receptor beta chain was found in a study of regulatory T cells in long-lasting Graves disease. The CDR3 consists of 12 residues. V shed 3 bases and J shed 7 bases, with 6 bases lying between them. This clonotype was counted at least ten times. Researchers made TCR beta libraries by using iRepertoire HTBI primers and running Arm-PCR on CDR3 regions. Each CDR3 protein is one row after TCRdb ran MiXCR on the multiplex PCR reads. This table holds some 430,000 distinct CDR3 sequences, under 25% found once. The time point was: persistent/refractory GD, antithyroid drugs over 5 years with positive TRAb. PBMC-derived RNA was used for the TCR library.

Sample: peripheral blood mononuclear cells (PBMCs), taken when the disease was refractory, from a patient treated with antithyroid drugs. The chain combines TRBV12-3 or TRBV12-4 with TRBJ2-2; the D gene is possibly TRBD2 (5 bases). This receptor was obtained from a female donor with Graves disease. In DNA, the CDR3 is TGTGCCAGCAGTTTCGGGAACGGGGAGCTGTTTTTT. As protein: CASSFGNGELFF.